Sequencing of this T cell receptor beta chain was carried out in a study of OX40 agonist ivuxolimab in advanced cancers. Context from the whole study: Ivuxolimab was a fully human IgG2 agonistic monoclonal antibody targeting the costimulatory receptor OX40 (CD134). Intravenous ivuxolimab was administered to patients every 2 weeks at six dose levels: 0.01, 0.1, 0.3, 1.5, 3 and 10 mg/kg. Of the approximately 54 dose-escalation patients, hepatocellular carcinoma was present in roughly 19, melanoma in some 15, renal cell carcinoma in 9 and head and neck cancer in 9. The dose-escalation cohort was 82.7% male with a mean age of about 54 years, ranging from roughly 23 to 80. Patients were allowed to have had prior anti-PD-1, anti-PD-L1 or anti-CTLA-4 therapy, and more than 30% of the dose-escalation patients had previously received checkpoint inhibitors. Partial responses were achieved by three dose-escalation patients, of whom one had hepatocellular carcinoma and two had cutaneous melanoma. Peripheral TCRbeta sequencing was intended to test whether TCR sequence diversity was altered and clonal T-cell expansion was caused by ivuxolimab. The paper describes the monotherapy dose-escalation part (N of about 52 patients) of the phase I trial of ivuxolimab.

The germline V gene supplies CDR1 SGHDN and CDR2 FVKESK. The germline ends are 7 bases apart after V is trimmed by 1 base and J by 7 bases. The CDR3, cysteine through phenylalanine, is 13 amino acids long. Here the CDR3 DNA is all that survives: 39 bases in frame from base 1. Genomic DNA was isolated from the sorted cells so that the TCRbeta CDR3 region could be sequenced. TCRbeta CDR3 regions were sequenced using the immunoSEQ Assay. TCRdb obtained this table from immuneACCESS and retained in-frame rearrangements with V and J assigned. These tables miss some clones; where compared with another copy, unresolved V genes account for less than half of the shortfall, and the remainder is unexplained. The sample profile shows about 80,000 clones; roughly nine tenths of them were found once. 0.55% to 0.8% of the sample is in the top ten clones. What the study reported, not specific to this receptor: After ivuxolimab, expanded clones were on average more numerous among CD8+ T cells than among CD4+ T cells. Low levels of normalized T-cell clonal expansion were also seen in some patients who did not respond. In the 0.1-3.0 mg/kg groups, partial responders had among the lowest normalized peripheral clonal expansion, particularly in CD8+ T cells. The antigen specificity of the peripheral T cells that underwent clonal expansion was not determined. Clonal expansion of both CD4+ and CD8+ blood T cells was observed from baseline to week 6 at doses 0.1 to 3.0 mg/kg.

This clone was detected only once. Its antigen is still unknown. No base quality information exists; no much larger clone differs at one position. The trial excluded patients who had a history of autoimmune disease or who were on systemic immunosuppression. Peripheral blood for TCR sequencing was collected from all dose cohorts at baseline, on cycle 4 day 1, and on cycle 7 day 1. The samples were taken from a phase I, first-in-human, multicenter, open-label dose-escalation trial of ivuxolimab. Adults with locally advanced or metastatic melanoma, renal cell carcinoma, hepatocellular carcinoma or head and neck squamous cell carcinoma were enrolled in the trial. Before TCR sequencing, CD4+ and CD8+ T cells were separately sorted from peripheral blood.

This receptor was taken from an adult with an advanced solid tumor such as melanoma, head and neck, liver or kidney cancer. Sequenced material: CD4+ or CD8+ T cells sorted from blood, taken in a trial of the OX40 agonist ivuxolimab. The chain employs TRBV14 and TRBJ1-4, with the D gene not clear enough to name. Here the CDR3 is given as CASSQGLGEKLFF. The nucleotides read TGTGCCAGCAGCCAAGGACTAGGTGAAAAACTGTTTTTT.